This entry concerns a single T cell receptor beta chain. Its specificity is not known. The treatment here: AdE1-LMPpoly-expanded autologous EBV-specific T-cell therapy followed by anti-PD-1 nivolumab. TCRdb's copy holds only in-frame clones and misses some; the assay was immunoSEQ multiplex PCR. The sample has about 22,000 clones; 82% are singletons. This sample stems from a study of EBV T-cell therapy then PD-1 blockade in nasopharyngeal carcinoma. This receptor was taken from a man aged 40-49 years with nasopharyngeal carcinoma. The specimen was CD8+ T cells from blood, collected at day -245 from a patient whose treatment included autologous EBV-specific T cells and nivolumab.

CDR3 loop: CASSQEAQGYPGELFF. Here the CDR3 DNA reads TGCGCCAGCAGCCAAGAAGCACAGGGGTACCCCGGGGAGCTGTTTTTT. The genes are TRBV4-3 and TRBJ2-2, with TRBD1 matching 7 bases. The germline V gene has CDR1 LGHNA and CDR2 YSLEER. This CDR3 contains 16 residues. Trimming removed 0 bases from V and 6 bases from J; junction bases left unmatched: 7.